The source of this TCR beta chain is a study of shared clonotypes between healthy human individuals. On this clone: The target antigen is unknown.

Regarding the study as a whole: Memory subsets generally showed lower estimated richness than naive subsets.

CD45RO negativity and positive selection for CCR7 defined naive CD8 cells, a population that excluded terminally differentiated effector memory CD45RA+ cells. All the donors were Caucasian adults who lived in Nashville, Tennessee. TCRdb's copy holds only in-frame clones and misses some; the assay was immunoSEQ multiplex PCR. The sample records more than 2 million clones, 85% to 95% being singletons. CDR3 length: 15 amino acids. Trimming stripped 6 bases from V and 2 bases from J, with 16 bases between. Germline values: CDR1 LNHDA, CDR2 SQIVND (reference sequence). This TCR derives from a man younger than 30 in good health. Some clones in this sample may be carry-over from other donors' samples. The chain joins TRBV19 to TRBJ1-2; D not certain. The sequenced sample was naive CD8+ T cells from PBMCs. CDR3 bases: TGTGCCAGTAGGGTGGCCCTCCGACGAAACTATGGCTACACCTTC. Protein product: CASRVALRRNYGYTF.